Sequencing of this T cell receptor (beta chain) was carried out in a study of blood T cell repertoires in COVID-19. Study-level information: T cells, B-cell-depleted T cells, or PBMCs supplied cDNA or gDNA.

As processed by the authors: Estimates of nucleated cell counts were drawn from the amplification of reference gene primers. Here immunoSEQ multiplex PCR was the method, and the copy in TCRdb shows in-frame clones only, minus some. D and trimming were read from the DNA, whereas the V and J calls and clone size are those reported in that table. The sample lists tens of thousands of clones, 65% to 85% occurring once. V was cut by 7 bases and J by 5 bases, with 11 bases left in between. In germline, CDR1 is MDHEN, CDR2 SYDVKM. The CDR3 totals 12 residues. Residents of 24 US areas, aged about 18 to 89 years, made up the participants. Cohort assignment relied on participant-reported clinical history.

This chain connects TRBV28 to TRBJ1-2, with D perhaps matching TRBD1 (5 bases). The specimen sequenced was PBMCs or T cells enriched from blood (not recorded which). The sequence was collected from a woman between 40 and 50 years old with acute COVID-19. This chain's CDR3 is CASKSGRYGYTF. In DNA, the CDR3 is TGTGCCAGCAAGTCAGGGAGGTATGGCTACACCTTC.